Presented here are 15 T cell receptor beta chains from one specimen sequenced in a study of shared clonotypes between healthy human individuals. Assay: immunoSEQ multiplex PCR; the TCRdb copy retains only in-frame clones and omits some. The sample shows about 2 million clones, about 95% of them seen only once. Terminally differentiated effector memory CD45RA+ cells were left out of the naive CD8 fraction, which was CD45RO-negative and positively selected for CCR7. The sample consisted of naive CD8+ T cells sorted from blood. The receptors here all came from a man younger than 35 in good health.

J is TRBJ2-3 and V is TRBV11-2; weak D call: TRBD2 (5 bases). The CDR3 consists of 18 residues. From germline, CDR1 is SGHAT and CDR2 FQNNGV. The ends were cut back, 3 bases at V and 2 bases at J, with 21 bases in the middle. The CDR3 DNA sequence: TGTGCCAGCAGCTTCCCCCTTGAGGCTAGCAGAGCCACAGATACGCAGTATTTT. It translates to CASSFPLEASRATDTQYF. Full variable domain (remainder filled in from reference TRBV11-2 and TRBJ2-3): EAGVAQSPRYKIIEKRQSVAFWCNPISGHATLYWYQQILGQGPKLLIQFQNNGVVDDSQLPKDRFSAERLKGVDSTLKIQPAKLEDSAVYLCASSFPLEASRATDTQYFGPGTRLTVL.

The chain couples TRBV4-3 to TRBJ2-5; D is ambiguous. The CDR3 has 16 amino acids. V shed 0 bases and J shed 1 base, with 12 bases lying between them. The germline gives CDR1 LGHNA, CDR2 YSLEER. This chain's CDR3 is CASSQDLRIPQETQYF. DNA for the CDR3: TGCGCCAGCAGCCAAGATTTGAGGATTCCCCAAGAGACCCAGTACTTC.

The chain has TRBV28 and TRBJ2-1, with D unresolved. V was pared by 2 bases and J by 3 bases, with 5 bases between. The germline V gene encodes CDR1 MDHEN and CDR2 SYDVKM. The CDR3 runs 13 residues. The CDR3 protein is CASSLERYNEQFF. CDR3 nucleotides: TGTGCCAGCAGTTTAGAACGCTACAATGAGCAGTTCTTC.

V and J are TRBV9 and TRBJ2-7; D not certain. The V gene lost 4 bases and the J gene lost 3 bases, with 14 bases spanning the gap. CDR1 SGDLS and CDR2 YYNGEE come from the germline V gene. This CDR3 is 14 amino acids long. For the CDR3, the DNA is TGTGCCAGCAGCCCCGACGGAAGGTTCTACGAGCAGTACTTC. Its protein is CASSPDGRFYEQYF.

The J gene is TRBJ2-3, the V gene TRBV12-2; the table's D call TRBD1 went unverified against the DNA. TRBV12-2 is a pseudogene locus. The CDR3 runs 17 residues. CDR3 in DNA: TGTGCAAGTCGCTCAAAGGGGTCCCCTCCTAGGGTGGATACGCAGTATTTT. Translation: CASRSKGSPPRVDTQYF.

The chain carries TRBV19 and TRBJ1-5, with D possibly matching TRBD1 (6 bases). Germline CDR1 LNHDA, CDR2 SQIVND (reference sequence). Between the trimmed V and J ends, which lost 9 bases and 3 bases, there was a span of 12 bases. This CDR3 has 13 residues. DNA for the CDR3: TGTGCCAGCTCGGACAGTCTCAATCAGCCCCAGCATTTT. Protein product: CASSDSLNQPQHF.

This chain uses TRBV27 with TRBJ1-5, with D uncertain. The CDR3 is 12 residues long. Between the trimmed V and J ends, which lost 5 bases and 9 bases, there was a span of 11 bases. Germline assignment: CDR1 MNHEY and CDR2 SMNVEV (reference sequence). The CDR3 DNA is TGTGCCAGCAGTCAGCCCGGATCGCCCCAGCATTTT. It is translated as CASSQPGSPQHF.

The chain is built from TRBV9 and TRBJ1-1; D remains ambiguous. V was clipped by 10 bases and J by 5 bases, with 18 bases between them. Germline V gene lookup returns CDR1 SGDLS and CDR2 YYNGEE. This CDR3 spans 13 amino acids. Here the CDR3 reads CAGTTIQGTEAFF. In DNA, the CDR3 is TGTGCCGGAACCACGATCCAAGGGACTGAAGCTTTCTTT.

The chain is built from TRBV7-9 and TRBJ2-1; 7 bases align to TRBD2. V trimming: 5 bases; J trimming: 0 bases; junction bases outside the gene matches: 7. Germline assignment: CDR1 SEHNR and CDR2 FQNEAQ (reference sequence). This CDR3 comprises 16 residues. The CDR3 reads CASSPLAESSYNEQFF. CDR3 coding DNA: TGTGCCAGCAGCCCGCTAGCGGAGAGCTCCTACAATGAGCAGTTCTTC.

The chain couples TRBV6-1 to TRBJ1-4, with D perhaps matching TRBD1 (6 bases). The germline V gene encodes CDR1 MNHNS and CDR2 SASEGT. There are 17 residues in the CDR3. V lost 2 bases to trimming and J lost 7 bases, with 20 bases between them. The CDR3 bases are TGTGCCAGCAGTGAACTGGTCAGGGGAATAGTAGGTGAAAAACTGTTTTTT. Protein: CASSELVRGIVGEKLFF.

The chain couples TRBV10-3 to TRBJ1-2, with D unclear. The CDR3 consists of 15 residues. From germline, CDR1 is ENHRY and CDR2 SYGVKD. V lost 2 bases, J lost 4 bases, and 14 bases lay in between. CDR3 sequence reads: CAISEDHLLSYGYTF. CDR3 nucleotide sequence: TGTGCCATCAGTGAGGATCACCTCCTGAGCTATGGCTACACCTTC.

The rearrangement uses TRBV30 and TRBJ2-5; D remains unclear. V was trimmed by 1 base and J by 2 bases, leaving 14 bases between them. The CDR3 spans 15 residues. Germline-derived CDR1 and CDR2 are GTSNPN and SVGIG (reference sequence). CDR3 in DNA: TGTGCCTGGAGTGGGGTTCAGAGTATACAAGAGACCCAGTACTTC. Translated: CAWSGVQSIQETQYF.

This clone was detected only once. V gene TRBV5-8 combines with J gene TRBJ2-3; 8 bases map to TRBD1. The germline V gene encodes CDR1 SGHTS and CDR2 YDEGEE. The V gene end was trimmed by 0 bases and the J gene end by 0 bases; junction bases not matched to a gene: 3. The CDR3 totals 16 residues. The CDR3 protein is CASSLGTGTSTDTQYF. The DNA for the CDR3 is TGTGCCAGCAGCTTGGGGACAGGGACGAGCACAGATACGCAGTATTTT.

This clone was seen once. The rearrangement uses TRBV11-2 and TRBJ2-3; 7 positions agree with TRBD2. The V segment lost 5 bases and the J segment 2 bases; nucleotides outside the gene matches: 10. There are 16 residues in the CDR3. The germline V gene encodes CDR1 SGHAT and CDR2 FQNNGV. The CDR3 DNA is TGTGCCAGCAGCCCCCGCCCGAGCGGGGACACAGATACGCAGTATTTT. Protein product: CASSPRPSGDTDTQYF.

This CDR3 is CASLGGENYGYTF. The CDR3 coding sequence is TGTGCCAGCTTAGGCGGGGAGAACTATGGCTACACCTTC. The J gene is TRBJ1-2, the V gene TRBV19; D call uncertain. Per the germline V gene, CDR1 is LNHDA and CDR2 is SQIVND (reference sequence). Trimming removed 9 bases from V and 2 bases from J, with 13 bases in between. CDR3 length: 13 residues.